This T cell receptor beta chain was sequenced in a study of patients and donors after allogeneic stem cell transplantation. TCRdb fed the RT-PCR reads into MiXCR, producing one record per CDR3 protein. The profile shows 900,000 to 1,000,000 distinct CDR3 sequences, about a sixth of them singletons. From germline, CDR1 is SGDLS and CDR2 YYNGEE. The CDR3 is 15 residues long. V was cut by 4 bases and J by 4 bases, with 17 bases left in between. This sequence originates from a human donor who was either an allogeneic HSCT recipient or a stem cell or donor lymphocyte infusion donor (not recorded which). It is not recorded whose cells these are; they may come from a transplant donor. The V gene is TRBV9, the J gene TRBJ2-5; a possible D gene is TRBD2 (6 bases). Material for sequencing was blood, either unsorted or a sorted T cell fraction (not recorded which). CDR3 sequence (DNA): TGTGCCAGCAGCCCGGGGGTGGTTAGGACAGAGACCCAGTACTTC. It specifies CASSPGVVRTETQYF.